This entry features one TCR beta chain sequence. The data are from a study of blood T cell repertoires in COVID-19. Study-level background: The United States, Italy and Spain provided the acute and convalescent COVID-19 samples.

The table came from immunoSEQ multiplex PCR; TCRdb's copy has only in-frame clones and leaves some out. The sample holds approximately 260,000 clones, approximately 90% seen once. CDR1 and CDR2 from the germline V gene are MDHEN and SYDVKM. The CDR3 is made up of 13 amino acids. The V end lost 4 bases, the J end lost 11 bases, and 17 bases lay between the germline ends. The material sequenced was PBMCs or T cells enriched from blood (not recorded which). J is TRBJ1-2 and V is TRBV28; weak D call: TRBD1 (5 bases). This receptor was taken from a woman in her thirties or forties with acute COVID-19. CDR3 in amino acids: CASSSPRVRRYTF. The CDR3 DNA sequence: TGTGCCAGCAGTTCCCCCAGGGTCCGCAGGTACACCTTC.